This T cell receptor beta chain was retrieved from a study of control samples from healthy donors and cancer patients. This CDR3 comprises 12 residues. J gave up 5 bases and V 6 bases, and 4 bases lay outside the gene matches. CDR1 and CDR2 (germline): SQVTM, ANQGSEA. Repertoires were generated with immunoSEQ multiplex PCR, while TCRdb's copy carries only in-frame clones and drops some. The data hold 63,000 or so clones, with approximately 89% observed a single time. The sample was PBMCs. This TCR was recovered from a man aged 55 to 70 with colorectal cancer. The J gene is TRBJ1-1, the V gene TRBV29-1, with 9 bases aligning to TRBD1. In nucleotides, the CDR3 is TGCAGCGTCCGGGACAGGGTTACTGAAGCTTTCTTT. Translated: CSVRDRVTEAFF.